This entry lists 2 T cell receptor beta chains sequenced from one sample in a study of blood T cell repertoires in COVID-19. Generated by immunoSEQ multiplex PCR, the TCRdb table keeps only in-frame clones and is missing some. The sample includes hundreds of thousands of clones, 85% to 90% of them seen just once. The sequencing input was PBMCs or T cells enriched from blood (not recorded which). The origin of the receptors is a woman between 45 and 65 years old who had recovered from COVID-19.

The chain links TRBV5-5 to TRBJ2-1, with 7 positions matching TRBD2. This CDR3 comprises 16 residues. Germline V gives CDR1 SGHKS, CDR2 YYEKEE (reference sequence). V gave up 0 bases and J gave up 2 bases; unmatched junction bases: 5. In DNA form, the CDR3 reads TGTGCCAGCAGCTTGGCCGGGGAGGGCCCCTACAATGAGCAGTTCTTC. This codes for CASSLAGEGPYNEQFF.

The count of this clone is one. The rearrangement joins TRBV28 to TRBJ1-2; possible D gene TRBD1, 6 bases. CDR1 and CDR2 (germline): MDHEN, SYDVKM. CDR3 size: 12 residues. Trimming pared 6 bases from V and 8 bases from J, leaving 13 bases between. CDR3 nucleotides: TGTGCCAGCAGCGGACAGAATTCCGGCTACACCTTC. This gives the protein CASSGQNSGYTF.